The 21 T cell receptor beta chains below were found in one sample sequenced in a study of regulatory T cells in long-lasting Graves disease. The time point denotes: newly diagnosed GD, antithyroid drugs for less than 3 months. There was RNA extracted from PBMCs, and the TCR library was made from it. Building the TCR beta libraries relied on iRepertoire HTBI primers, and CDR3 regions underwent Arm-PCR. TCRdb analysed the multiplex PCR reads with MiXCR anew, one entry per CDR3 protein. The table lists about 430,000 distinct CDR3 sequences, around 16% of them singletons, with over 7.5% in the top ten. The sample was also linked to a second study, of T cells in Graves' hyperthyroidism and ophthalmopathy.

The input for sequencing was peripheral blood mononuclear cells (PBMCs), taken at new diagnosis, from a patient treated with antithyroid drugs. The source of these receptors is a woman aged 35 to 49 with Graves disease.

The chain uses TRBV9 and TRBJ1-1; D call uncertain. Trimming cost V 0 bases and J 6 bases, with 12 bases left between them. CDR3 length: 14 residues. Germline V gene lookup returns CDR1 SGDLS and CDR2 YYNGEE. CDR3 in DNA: TGTGCCAGCAGCGTAGGACCCCGCAGTCCTGAAGCTTTCTTT. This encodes CASSVGPRSPEAFF.

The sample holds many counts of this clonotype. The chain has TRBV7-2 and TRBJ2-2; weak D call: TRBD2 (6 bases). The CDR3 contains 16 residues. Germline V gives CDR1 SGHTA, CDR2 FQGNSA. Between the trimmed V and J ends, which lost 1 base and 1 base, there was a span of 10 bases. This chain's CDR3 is CASSLVGRLNTGELFF. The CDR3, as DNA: TGTGCCAGCAGCTTAGTGGGGAGGCTGAACACCGGGGAGCTGTTTTTT. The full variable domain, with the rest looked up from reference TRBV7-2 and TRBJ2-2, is GAGVSQSPSNKVTEKGKDVELRCDPISGHTALYWYRQSLGQGLEFLIYFQGNSAPDKSGLPSDRFSAERTGGSVSTLTIQRTQQEDSAVYLCASSLVGRLNTGELFFGEGSRLTVL.

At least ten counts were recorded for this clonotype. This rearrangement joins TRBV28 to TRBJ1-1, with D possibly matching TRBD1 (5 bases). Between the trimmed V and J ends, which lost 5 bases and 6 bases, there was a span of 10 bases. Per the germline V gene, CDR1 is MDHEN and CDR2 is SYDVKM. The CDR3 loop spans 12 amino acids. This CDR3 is CASSERGAEAFF. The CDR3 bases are TGTGCCAGCAGTGAGAGGGGAGCTGAAGCTTTCTTT.

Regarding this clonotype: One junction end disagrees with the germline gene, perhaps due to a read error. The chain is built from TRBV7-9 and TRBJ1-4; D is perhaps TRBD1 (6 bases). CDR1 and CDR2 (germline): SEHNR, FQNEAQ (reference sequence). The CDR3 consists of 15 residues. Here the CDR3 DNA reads TGTGCCATCAGCTTAGGAGGGGGAACTAATGAAAAACTGTTTTTT. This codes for CAISLGGGTNEKLFF.

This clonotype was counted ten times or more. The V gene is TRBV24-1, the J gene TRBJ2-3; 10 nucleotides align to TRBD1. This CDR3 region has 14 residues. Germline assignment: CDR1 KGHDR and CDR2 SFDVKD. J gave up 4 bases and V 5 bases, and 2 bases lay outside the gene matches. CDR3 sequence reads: CATSGGQGADTQYF. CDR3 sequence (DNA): TGTGCCACCAGTGGAGGACAGGGGGCAGATACGCAGTATTTT.

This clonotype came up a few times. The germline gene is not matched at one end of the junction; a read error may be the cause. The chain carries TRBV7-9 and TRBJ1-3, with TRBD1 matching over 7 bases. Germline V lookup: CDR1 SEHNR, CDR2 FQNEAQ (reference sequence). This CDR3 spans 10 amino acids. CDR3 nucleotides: TGTGCCAGCAGCGATCCGGGACAGAATTTT. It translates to CASSDPGQNF.

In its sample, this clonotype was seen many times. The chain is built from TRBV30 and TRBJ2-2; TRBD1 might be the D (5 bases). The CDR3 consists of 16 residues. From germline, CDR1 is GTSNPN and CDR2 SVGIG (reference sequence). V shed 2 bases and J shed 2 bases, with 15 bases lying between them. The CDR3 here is CAWSLPHQGNTGELFF. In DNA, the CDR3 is TGTGCCTGGAGTCTCCCCCACCAGGGTAACACCGGGGAGCTGTTTTTT.

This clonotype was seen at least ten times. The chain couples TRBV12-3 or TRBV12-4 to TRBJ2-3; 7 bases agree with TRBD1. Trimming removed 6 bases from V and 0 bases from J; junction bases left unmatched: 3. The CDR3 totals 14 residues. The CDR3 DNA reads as TGTGCCAGCAGCCAGGGGGTCAGCACAGATACGCAGTATTTT. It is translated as CASSQGVSTDTQYF.

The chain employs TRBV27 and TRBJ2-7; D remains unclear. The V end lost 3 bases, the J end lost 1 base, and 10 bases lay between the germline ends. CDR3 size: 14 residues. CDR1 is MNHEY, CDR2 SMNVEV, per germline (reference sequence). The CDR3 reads CASSFGLTSYEQYF. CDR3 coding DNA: TGTGCCAGCAGTTTCGGCCTTACGTCCTACGAGCAGTACTTC.

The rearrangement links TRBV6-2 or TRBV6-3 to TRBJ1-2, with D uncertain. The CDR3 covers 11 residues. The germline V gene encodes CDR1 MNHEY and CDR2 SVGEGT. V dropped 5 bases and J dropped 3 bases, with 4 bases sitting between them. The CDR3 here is CASSNDYGYTF. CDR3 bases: TGTGCCAGCAGTAATGACTATGGCTACACCTTC.

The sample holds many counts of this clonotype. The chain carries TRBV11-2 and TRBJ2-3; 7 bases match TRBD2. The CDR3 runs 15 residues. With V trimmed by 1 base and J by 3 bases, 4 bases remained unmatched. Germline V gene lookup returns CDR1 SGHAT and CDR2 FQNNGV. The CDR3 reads CASSLGEGETDTQYF. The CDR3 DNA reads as TGTGCCAGCAGCTTAGGGGAGGGTGAGACAGATACGCAGTATTTT. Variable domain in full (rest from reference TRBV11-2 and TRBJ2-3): EAGVAQSPRYKIIEKRQSVAFWCNPISGHATLYWYQQILGQGPKLLIQFQNNGVVDDSQLPKDRFSAERLKGVDSTLKIQPAKLEDSAVYLCASSLGEGETDTQYFGPGTRLTVL.

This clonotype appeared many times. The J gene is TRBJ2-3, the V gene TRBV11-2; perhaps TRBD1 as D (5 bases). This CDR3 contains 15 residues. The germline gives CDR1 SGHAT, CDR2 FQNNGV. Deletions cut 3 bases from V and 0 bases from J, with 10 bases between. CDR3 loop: CASSLDKRSTDTQYF. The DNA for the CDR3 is TGTGCCAGCAGCTTGGACAAGAGAAGCACAGATACGCAGTATTTT.

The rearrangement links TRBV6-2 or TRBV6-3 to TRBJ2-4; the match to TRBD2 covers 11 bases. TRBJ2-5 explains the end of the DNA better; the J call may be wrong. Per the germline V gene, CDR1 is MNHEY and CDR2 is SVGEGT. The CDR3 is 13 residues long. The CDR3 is CAAGTSGPGTQYF. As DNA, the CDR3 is TGTGCGGCGGGGACTAGCGGTCCGGGGACCCAGTACTTC.

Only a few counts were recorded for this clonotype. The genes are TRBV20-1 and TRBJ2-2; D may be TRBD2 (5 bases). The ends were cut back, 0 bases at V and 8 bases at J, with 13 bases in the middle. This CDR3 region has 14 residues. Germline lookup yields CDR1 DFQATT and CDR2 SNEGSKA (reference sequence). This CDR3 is CSARENSEAGELFF. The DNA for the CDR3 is TGCAGTGCTAGAGAAAATAGCGAGGCGGGGGAGCTGTTTTTT.

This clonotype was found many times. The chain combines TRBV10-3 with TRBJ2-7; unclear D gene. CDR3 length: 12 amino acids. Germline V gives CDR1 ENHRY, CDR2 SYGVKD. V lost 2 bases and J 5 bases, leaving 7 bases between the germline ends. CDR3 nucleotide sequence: TGTGCCATCAGTGAGGGGGTTAACGAGCAGTACTTC. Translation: CAISEGVNEQYF.

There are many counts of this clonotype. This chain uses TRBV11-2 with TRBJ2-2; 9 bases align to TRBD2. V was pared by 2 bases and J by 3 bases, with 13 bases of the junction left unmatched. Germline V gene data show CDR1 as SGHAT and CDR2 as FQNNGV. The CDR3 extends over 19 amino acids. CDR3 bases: TGTGCCAGCAGCTTAAATTCGCCTAGCGGGAACCCGGACACCGGGGAGCTGTTTTTT. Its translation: CASSLNSPSGNPDTGELFF.

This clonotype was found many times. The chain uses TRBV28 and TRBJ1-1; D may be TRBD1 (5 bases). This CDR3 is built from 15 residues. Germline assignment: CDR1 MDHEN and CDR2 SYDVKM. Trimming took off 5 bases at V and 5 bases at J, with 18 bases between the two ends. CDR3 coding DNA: TGTGCCAGCAGTCCGCCGGGGGGAGGTGGTACTGAAGCTTTCTTT. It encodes CASSPPGGGGTEAFF.

CDR3 DNA: TGTGCCAGCACCCAGTGGAGGGATTCACCCCTCCACTTT. This codes for CASTQWRDSPLHF. V is TRBV3-1 and J is TRBJ1-6, with unresolved D. The germline V gene encodes CDR1 LGHDT and CDR2 YNNKEL (reference sequence). V was cut by 7 bases and J by 8 bases, with 12 bases left in between. CDR3 length equals 13 residues.

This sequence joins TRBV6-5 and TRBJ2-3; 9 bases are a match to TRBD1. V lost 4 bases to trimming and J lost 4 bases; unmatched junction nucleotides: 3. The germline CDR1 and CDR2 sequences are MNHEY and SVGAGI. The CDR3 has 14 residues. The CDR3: CASSWGQGADTQYF. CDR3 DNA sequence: TGTGCCAGCAGTTGGGGACAGGGTGCAGATACGCAGTATTTT.

The DNA of the CDR3 is TGTGCCACCAGTGATTTGCAATATACGGGGGGACAGGGGGACGAGCAGTACTTC. Protein sequence: CATSDLQYTGGQGDEQYF. The rearrangement joins TRBV24-1 to TRBJ2-7, with TRBD1 identical over 11 bases. Germline CDR1 reads KGHDR; CDR2 reads SFDVKD. The CDR3 runs 18 residues. The V segment lost 0 bases and the J segment 5 bases; nucleotides outside the gene matches: 11.

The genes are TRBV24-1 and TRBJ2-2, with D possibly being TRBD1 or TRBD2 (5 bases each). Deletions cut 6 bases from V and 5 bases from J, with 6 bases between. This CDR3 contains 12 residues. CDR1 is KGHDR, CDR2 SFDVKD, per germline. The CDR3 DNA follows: TGTGCCACCAGTTGGGGGACCGGGGAGCTGTTTTTT. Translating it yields CATSWGTGELFF.